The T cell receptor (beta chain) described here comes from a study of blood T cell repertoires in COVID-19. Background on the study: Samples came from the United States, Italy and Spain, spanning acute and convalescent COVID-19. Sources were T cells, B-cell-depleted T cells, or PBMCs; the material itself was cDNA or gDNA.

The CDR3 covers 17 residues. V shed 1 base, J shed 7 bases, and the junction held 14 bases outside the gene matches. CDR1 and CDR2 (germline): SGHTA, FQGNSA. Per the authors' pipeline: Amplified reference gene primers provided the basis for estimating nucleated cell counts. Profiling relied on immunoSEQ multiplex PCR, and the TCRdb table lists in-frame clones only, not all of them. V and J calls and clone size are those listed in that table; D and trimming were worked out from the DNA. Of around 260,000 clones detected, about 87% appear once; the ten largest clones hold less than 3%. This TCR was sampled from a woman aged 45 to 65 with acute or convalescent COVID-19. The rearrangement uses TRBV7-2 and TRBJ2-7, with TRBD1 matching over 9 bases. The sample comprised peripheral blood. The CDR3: CASSLGGTGSLWREQYF. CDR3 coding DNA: TGTGCCAGCAGCTTAGGTGGGACAGGGAGCCTGTGGAGAGAGCAGTACTTC. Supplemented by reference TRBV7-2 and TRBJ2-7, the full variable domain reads GAGVSQSPSNKVTEKGKDVELRCDPISGHTALYWYRQSLGQGLEFLIYFQGNSAPDKSGLPSDRFSAERTGGSVSTLTIQRTQQEDSAVYLCASSLGGTGSLWREQYFGPGTRLTVT.